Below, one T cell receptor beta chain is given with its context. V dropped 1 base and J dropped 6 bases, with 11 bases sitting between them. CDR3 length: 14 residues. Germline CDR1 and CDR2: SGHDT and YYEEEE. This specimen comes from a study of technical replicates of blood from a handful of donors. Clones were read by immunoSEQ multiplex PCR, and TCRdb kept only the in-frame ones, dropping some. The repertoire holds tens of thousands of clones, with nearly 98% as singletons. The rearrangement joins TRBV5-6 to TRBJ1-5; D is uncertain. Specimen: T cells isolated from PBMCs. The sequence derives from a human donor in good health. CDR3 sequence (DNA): TGTGCCAGCAGCTTGAGCGGGGTAGGTCAGCCCCAGCATTTT. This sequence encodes CASSLSGVGQPQHF.